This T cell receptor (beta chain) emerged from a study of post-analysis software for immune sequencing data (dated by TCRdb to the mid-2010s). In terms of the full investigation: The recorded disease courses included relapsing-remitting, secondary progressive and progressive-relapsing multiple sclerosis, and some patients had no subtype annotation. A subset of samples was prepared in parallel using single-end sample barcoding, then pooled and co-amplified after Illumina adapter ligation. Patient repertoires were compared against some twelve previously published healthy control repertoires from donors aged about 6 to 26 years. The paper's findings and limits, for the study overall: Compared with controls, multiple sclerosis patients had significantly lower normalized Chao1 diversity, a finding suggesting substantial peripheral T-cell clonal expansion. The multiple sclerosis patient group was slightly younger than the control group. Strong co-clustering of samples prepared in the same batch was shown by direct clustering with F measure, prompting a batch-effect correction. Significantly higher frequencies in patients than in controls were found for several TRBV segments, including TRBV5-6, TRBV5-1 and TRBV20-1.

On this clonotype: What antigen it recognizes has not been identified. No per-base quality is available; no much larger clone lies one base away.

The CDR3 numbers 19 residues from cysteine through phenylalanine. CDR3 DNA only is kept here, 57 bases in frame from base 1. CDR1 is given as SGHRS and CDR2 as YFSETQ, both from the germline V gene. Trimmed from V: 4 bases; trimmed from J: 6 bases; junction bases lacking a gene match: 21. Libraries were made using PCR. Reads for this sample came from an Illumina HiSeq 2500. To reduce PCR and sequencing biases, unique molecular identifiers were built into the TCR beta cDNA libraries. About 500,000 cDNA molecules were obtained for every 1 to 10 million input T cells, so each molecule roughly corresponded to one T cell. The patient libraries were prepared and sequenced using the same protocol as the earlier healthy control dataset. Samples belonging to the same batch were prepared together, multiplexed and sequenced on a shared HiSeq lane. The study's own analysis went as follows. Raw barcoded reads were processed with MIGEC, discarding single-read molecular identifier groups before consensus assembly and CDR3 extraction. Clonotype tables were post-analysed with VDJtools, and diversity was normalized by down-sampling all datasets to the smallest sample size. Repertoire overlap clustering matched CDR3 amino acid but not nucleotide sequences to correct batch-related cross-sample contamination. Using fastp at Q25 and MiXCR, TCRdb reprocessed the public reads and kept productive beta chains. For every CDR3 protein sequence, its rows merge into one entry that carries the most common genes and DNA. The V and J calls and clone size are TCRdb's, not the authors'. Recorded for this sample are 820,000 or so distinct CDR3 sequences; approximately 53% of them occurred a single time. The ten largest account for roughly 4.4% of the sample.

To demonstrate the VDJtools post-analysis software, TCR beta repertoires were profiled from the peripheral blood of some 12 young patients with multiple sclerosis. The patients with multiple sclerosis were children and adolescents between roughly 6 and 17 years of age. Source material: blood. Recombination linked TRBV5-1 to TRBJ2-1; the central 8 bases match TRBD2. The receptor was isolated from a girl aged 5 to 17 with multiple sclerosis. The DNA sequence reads TGCGCCAGCAGCCAAGGGACTAGTTCCTTCTTCGGGGGAGGCAATGAGCAGTTCTTC. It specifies CASSQGTSSFFGGGNEQFF.